These T cell receptor beta chains were read from a single sample in a study of blood T cell repertoires in COVID-19. Profiled with immunoSEQ multiplex PCR; TCRdb holds only in-frame clones, not every one. The sample has about 44,000 clones, about 90% seen once. Material for sequencing was peripheral blood. The receptors were gathered from a woman between 35 and 50 years old with acute or convalescent COVID-19. CDR3s include the opening cysteine and the closing phenylalanine or tryptophan. Fields, in order: V gene, J gene, clone size, D gene, CDR3 DNA, CDR3 protein. The D gene is left open where the match is weak. Only part of the rows carry a size: once, few, many, or a class if the clone is expanded.

TRBV10-1	TRBJ2-1	-	TRBD2	TGCGCCAGCAGTAAACTAGCGGGAGTGGGCTACAATGAGCAGTTCTTC	CASSKLAGVGYNEQFF
TRBV6-2/TRBV6-3	TRBJ1-1	-	TRBD1	TGTGCCAGCAGCCGCACAGGGGAGAACACTGAAGCTTTCTTT	CASSRTGENTEAFF
TRBV18	TRBJ1-6	-	TRBD1	TGTGCCAGCTCACCAGGGGGACAGGGACGAAATTCACCCCTCCACTTT	CASSPGGQGRNSPLHF
TRBV5-4	TRBJ1-1	-	-	TGTGCCAGCAGCAAAGGGGGAACAGGGTTATACATGAACACTGAAGCTTTCTTT	CASSKGGTGLYMNTEAFF
TRBV28	TRBJ2-1	few	-	TGTGCCAGCAGTACCCTAGCGATGACTACTTACAATGAGCAGTTCTTC	CASSTLAMTTYNEQFF
TRBV11-1	TRBJ1-2	-	TRBD1	TGTGCCAGCAGCGGACAGGGAGGCTATGGCTACACCTTC	CASSGQGGYGYTF
TRBV19	TRBJ2-3	-	-	TGTGCCAGTAGTATACGGACACTTCGCACAGATACGCAGTATTTT	CASSIRTLRTDTQYF
TRBV4-1	TRBJ2-3	-	TRBD1	TGCGCCAGCAGCCGGGGACAGGGGAGGGATACGCAGTATTTT	CASSRGQGRDTQYF
TRBV4-1	TRBJ2-2	few	TRBD2	TGCGCCAGCAGCCAAGGGGGACTAGCGGGAGTCGGCACCGGGGAGCTGTTTTTT	CASSQGGLAGVGTGELFF
TRBV11-1	TRBJ1-3	-	-	TGTGCCAGCAGCTTAGCAGGGGACTCTGGAAACACCATATATTTT	CASSLAGDSGNTIYF
TRBV2	TRBJ1-5	-	-	TGTGCCAGCAGTGGGGATTATGGAGGGCAGAATCAGCCCCAGCATTTT	CASSGDYGGQNQPQHF
TRBV6-4	TRBJ2-3	-	-	TGTGCCAGCAGGGGGCAGGGAACAGATACGCAGTATTTT	CASRGQGTDTQYF